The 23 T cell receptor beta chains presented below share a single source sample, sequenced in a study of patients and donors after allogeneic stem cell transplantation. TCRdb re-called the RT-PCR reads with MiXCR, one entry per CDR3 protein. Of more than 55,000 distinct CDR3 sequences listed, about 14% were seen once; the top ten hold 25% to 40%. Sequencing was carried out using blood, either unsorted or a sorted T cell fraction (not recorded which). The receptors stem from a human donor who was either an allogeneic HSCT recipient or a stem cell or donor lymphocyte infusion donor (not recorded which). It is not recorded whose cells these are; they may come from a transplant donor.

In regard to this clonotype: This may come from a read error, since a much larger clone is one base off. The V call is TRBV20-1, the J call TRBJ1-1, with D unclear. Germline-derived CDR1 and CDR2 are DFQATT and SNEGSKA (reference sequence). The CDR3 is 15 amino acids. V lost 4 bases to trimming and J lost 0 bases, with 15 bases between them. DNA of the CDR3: TGCAGTGCTAAAGGAGGGTTGAATATGAACACTGAAGCTTTCTTT. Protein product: CSAKGGLNMNTEAFF.

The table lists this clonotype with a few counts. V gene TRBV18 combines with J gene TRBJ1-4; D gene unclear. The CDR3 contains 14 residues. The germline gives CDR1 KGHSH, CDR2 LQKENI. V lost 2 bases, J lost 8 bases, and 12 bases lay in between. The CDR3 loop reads CASSPGGRKEKLFF. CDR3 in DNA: TGTGCCAGCTCACCAGGTGGACGGAAGGAAAAACTGTTTTTT. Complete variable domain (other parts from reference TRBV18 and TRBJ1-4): NAGVMQNPRHLVRRRGQEARLRCSPMKGHSHVYWYRQLPEEGLKFMVYLQKENIIDESGMPKERFSAEFPKEGPSILRIQQVVRGDSAAYFCASSPGGRKEKLFFGSGTQLSVL.

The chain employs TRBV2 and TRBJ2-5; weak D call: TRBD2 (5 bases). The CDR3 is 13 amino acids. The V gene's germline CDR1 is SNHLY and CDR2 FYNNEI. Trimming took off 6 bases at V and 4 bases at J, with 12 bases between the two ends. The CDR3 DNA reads TGTGCCAGCAGCTTGCTACTAGGAGAGACCCAGTACTTC. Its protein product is CASSLLLGETQYF.

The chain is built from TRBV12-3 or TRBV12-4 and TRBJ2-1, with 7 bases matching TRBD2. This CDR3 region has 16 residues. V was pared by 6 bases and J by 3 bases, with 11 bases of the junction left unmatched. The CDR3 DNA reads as TGTGCCAGCAGCCGCGTCACAGCGGGAAGCTACAATGAGCAGTTCTTC. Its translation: CASSRVTAGSYNEQFF.

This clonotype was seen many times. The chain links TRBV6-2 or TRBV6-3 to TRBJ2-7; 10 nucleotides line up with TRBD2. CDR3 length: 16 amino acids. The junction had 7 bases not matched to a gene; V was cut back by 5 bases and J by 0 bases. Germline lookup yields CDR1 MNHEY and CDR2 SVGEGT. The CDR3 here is CASSIAGGSFSYEQYF. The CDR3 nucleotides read TGTGCCAGCAGTATAGCGGGAGGAAGCTTCTCCTACGAGCAGTACTTC.

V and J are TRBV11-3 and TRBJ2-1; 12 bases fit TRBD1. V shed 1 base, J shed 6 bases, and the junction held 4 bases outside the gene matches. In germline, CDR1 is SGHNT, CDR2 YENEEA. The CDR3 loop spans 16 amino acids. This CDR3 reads CASSLGGTGGSNEQFF. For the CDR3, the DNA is TGTGCCAGCAGCTTAGGCGGGACAGGGGGCTCCAATGAGCAGTTCTTC.

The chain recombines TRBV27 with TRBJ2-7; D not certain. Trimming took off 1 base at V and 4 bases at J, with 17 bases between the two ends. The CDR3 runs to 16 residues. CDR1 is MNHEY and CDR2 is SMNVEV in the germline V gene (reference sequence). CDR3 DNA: TGTGCCAGCAGTTTATTCTCGTCAGGTAGATGGTACGAGCAGTACTTC. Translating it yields CASSLFSSGRWYEQYF.

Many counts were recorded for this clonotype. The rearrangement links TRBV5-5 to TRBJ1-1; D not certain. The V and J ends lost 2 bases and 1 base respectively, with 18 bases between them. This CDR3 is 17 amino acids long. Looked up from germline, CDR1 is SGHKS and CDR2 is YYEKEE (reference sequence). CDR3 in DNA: TGTGCCAGCAGCTTAATTTTGGGAGGATTGGGGAACACTGAAGCTTTCTTT. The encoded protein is CASSLILGGLGNTEAFF. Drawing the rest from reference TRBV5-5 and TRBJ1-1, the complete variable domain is DAGVTQSPTHLIKTRGQQVTLRCSPISGHKSVSWYQQVLGQGPQFIFQYYEKEERGRGNFPDRFSARQFPNYSSELNVNALLLGDSALYLCASSLILGGLGNTEAFFGQGTRLTVV.

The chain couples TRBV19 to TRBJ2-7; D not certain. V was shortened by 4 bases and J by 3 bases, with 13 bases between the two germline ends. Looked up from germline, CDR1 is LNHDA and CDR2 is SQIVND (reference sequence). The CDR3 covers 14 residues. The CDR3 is CASSTTGIFYEQYF. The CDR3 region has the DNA TGTGCCAGTAGTACAACGGGTATTTTCTACGAGCAGTACTTC.

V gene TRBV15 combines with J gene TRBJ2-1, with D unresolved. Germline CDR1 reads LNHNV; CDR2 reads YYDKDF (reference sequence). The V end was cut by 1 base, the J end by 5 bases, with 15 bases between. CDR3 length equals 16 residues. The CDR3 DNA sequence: TGTGCCACCAGCAGAGGAAGAGGAGTGGCAGACAATGAGCAGTTCTTC. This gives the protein CATSRGRGVADNEQFF. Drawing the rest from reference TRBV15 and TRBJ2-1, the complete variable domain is DAMVIQNPRYQVTQFGKPVTLSCSQTLNHNVMYWYQQKSSQAPKLLFHYYDKDFNNEADTPDNFQSRRPNTSFCFLDIRSPGLGDTAMYLCATSRGRGVADNEQFFGPGTRLTVL.

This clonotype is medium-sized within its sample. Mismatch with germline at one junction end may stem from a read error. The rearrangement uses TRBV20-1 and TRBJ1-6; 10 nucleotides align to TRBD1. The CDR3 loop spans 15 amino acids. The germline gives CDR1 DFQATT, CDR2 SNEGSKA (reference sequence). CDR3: CSARDSTGGNSPLHF. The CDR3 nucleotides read TGCAGTGCTCGAGACTCGACAGGGGGCAATTCACCCCTCCACTTT.

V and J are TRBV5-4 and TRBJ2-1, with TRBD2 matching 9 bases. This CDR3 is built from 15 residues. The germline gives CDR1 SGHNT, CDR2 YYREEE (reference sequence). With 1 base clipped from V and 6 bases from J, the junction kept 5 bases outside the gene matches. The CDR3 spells CASSLPGGRANEQFF. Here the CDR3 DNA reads TGTGCCAGCAGCTTGCCTGGCGGGAGGGCCAATGAGCAGTTCTTC.

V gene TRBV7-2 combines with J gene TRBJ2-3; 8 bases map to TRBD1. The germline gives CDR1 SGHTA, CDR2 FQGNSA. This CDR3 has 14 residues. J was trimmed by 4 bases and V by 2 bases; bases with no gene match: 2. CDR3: CASSLSGGPDTQYF. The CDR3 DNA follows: TGTGCCAGCAGCTTATCAGGGGGCCCAGATACGCAGTATTTT.

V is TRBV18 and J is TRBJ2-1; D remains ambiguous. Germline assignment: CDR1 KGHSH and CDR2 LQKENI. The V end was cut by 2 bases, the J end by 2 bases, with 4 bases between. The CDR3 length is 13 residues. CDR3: CASSPSPYNEQFF. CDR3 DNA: TGTGCCAGCTCACCAAGTCCCTACAATGAGCAGTTCTTC.

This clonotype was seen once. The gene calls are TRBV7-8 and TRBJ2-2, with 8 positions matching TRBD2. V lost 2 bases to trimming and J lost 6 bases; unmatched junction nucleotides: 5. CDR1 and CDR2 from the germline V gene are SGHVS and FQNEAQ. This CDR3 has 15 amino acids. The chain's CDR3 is CASSLLAGYAGELFF. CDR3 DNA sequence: TGTGCCAGCAGCTTATTAGCGGGATATGCCGGGGAGCTGTTTTTT.

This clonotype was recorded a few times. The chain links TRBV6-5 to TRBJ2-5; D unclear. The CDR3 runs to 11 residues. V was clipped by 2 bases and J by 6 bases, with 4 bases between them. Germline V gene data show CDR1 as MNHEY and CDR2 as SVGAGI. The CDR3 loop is CASSYSQTQYF. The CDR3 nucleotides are TGTGCCAGCAGTTACAGCCAGACCCAGTACTTC.

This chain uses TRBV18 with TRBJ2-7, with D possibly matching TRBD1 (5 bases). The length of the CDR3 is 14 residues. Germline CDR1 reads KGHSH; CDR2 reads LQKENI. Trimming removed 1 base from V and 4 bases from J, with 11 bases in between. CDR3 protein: CASSPQLAGYEQYF. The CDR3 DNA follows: TGTGCCAGCTCACCACAATTAGCAGGGTACGAGCAGTACTTC.

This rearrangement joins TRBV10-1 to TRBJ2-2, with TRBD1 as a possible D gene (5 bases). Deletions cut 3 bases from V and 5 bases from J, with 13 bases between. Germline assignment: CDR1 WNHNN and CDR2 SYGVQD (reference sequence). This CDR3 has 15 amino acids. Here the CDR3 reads CASSEPRDRTGELFF. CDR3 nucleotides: TGCGCCAGCAGTGAACCCAGGGATCGAACCGGGGAGCTGTTTTTT.

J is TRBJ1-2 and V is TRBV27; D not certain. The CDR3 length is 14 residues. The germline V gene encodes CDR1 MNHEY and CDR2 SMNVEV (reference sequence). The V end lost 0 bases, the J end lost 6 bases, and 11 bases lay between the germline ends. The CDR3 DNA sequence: TGTGCCAGCAGTTTATCGGGCGAATGGGATGGCTACACCTTC. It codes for CASSLSGEWDGYTF.

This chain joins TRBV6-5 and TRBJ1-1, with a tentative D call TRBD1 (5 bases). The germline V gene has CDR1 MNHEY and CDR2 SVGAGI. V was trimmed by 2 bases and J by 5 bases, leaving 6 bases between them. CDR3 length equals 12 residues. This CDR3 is CASSYGGTEAFF. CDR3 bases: TGTGCCAGCAGTTACGGGGGGACTGAAGCTTTCTTT.

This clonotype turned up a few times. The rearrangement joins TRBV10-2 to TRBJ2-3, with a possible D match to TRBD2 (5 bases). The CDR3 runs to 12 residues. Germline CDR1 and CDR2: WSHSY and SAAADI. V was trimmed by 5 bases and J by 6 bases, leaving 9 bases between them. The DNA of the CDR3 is TGCGCCAGCAGTAGTAGCGAGGATACGCAGTATTTT. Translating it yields CASSSSEDTQYF.

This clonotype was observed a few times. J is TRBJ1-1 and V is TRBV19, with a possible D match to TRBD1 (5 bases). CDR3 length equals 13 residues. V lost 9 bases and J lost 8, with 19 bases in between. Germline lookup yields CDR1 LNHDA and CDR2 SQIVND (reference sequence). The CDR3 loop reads CASLSTVQHEAFF. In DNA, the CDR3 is TGTGCCAGCCTTTCGACAGTACAACACGAAGCTTTCTTT.

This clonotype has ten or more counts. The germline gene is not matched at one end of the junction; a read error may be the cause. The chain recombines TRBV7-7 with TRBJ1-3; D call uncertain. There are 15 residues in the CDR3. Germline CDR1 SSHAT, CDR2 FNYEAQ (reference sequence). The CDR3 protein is CASSLGSFSGNTIYF. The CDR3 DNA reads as TGTGCTAGCAGCTTAGGGTCCTTCTCTGGAAACACCATATATTTT.